This T cell receptor beta chain was obtained from a study of blood T cell repertoires in COVID-19. Authors' methods: Counts of nucleated cells, estimated from reference gene primer amplification, were obtained. Profiled with immunoSEQ multiplex PCR; TCRdb holds only in-frame clones, not every one. V and J calls and clone size are as listed in that table; D and trimming were resolved from the DNA. Found here are almost 400,000 clones, roughly 86% of them singletons; the top ten hold about 1.7%. The study recruited people aged 18 to 89 years across more than 20 US areas. The V gene end was trimmed by 6 bases and the J gene end by 2 bases; junction bases not matched to a gene: 7. In germline, CDR1 is SQVTM, CDR2 ANQGSEA. This CDR3 is built from 14 residues.

The V call is TRBV29-1, the J call TRBJ1-2; 9 positions match TRBD1. The sequencing input was PBMCs or T cells enriched from blood (not recorded which). The source of this sequence is a young woman who had recovered from COVID-19. CDR3 protein: CSVDGGQGNYGYTF. DNA for the CDR3: TGCAGCGTCGACGGCGGACAGGGGAACTATGGCTACACCTTC.